The present TCR beta chain was sequenced within a study of blood T cell repertoires in COVID-19. Generated by immunoSEQ multiplex PCR, the TCRdb table keeps only in-frame clones and is missing some. The sample records under 250,000 clones, 65% to 90% being singletons. CDR3 size: 12 residues. CDR1 and CDR2 (germline): DFQATT, SNEGSKA (reference sequence). The junction had 5 bases not matched to a gene; V was cut back by 3 bases and J by 8 bases. Participants spanned ages about 18 to 90 years and resided in about 25 US areas. The chain is built from TRBV20-1 and TRBJ2-3, with TRBD2 matching over 7 bases. This sequence was found in a woman aged 45-60 years with acute COVID-19. The specimen was PBMCs or T cells enriched from blood (not recorded which). CDR3 amino acids: CSASSGQGTQYF. For the CDR3, the DNA is TGCAGTGCTAGTAGCGGGCAGGGTACGCAGTATTTT.